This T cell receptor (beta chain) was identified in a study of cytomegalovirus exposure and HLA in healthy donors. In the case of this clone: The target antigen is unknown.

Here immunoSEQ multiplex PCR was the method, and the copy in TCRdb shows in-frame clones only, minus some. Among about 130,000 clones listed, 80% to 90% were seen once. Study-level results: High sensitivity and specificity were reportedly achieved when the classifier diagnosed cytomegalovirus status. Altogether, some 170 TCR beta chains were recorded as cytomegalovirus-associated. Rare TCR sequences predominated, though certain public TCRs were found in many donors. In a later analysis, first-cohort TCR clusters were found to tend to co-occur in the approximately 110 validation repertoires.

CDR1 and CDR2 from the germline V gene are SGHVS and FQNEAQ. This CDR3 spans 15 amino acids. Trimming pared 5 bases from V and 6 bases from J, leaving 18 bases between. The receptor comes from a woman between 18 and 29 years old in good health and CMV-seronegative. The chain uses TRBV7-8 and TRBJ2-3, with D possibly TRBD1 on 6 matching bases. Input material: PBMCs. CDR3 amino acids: CASSRRDTLGDTQYF. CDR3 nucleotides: TGTGCCAGCAGCCGAAGGGACACCCTGGGGGATACGCAGTATTTT.